The clone carrying this T cell receptor beta chain was detected a few times. Together with a sample-barcoded 5' primer, a J-beta primer mix was included in a second PCR lasting roughly 6 to 12 cycles. One entry per CDR3 protein results from TCRdb running MiXCR on the 5' RACE reads. The data show 500,000 to 650,000 distinct CDR3 sequences, about 28% seen once. The sample originates from a study of blood T cells in healthy people across ages. Germline V CDR1 and CDR2: SGHRS, YFSETQ. This CDR3 region has 16 residues. This same sample was also taken into another study, of T cells of mothers and their children.

The sample taken for sequencing was blood. The genes are TRBV5-1 and TRBJ2-5; weak D call: TRBD1 (6 bases). The J call may be incorrect, as the DNA end agrees better with TRBJ2-1. The sequence derives from a boy aged 2-9 years in good health. The chain's CDR3 is CASSLDGQRLPNEQFF. The DNA of the CDR3 is TGCGCCAGCAGCTTGGACGGACAGAGACTCCCCAATGAGCAGTTCTTC.